The rows below give T cell receptor beta chains drawn from one sample of a study of cytomegalovirus exposure and HLA in healthy donors. Only in-frame clones appear in the TCRdb table, and some are missing; sequencing was by immunoSEQ multiplex PCR. The sample lists approximately 110,000 clones; 15% were seen once. What was sequenced was PBMCs. All receptors come from a woman younger than 30 in good health and CMV-seronegative. Each CDR3 is given with its conserved first and last residue. Only some rows state a clone size, as once, few, many or a class for expanded clones.

size	V	J	CDR3
-	TRBV7-2	TRBJ1-4	CASSFSGIGEKLFF
few	TRBV29-1	TRBJ2-6	CRGSILWGAGANVLTF
-	TRBV30	TRBJ1-1	CAWSGDREAFF
few	TRBV11-2	TRBJ2-2	CASRSQGPDSTGELFF
-	TRBV7-8	TRBJ2-1	CASSLAGGVYNEQFF
few	TRBV10-3	TRBJ2-1	CAISEPRGYRGEQFF
-	TRBV6-5	TRBJ2-7	CASSFQQDSYEQYF
-	TRBV9	TRBJ2-7	CASSVGTGSDEQYF
-	TRBV14	TRBJ2-3	CASSQDWRRNTDTQYF
few	TRBV7-2	TRBJ2-5	CASSLGVGQGVGTQYF
-	TRBV4-1	TRBJ1-2	CASSQVTGKYYGYTF
-	TRBV6-5	TRBJ1-1	CASSLTGGHNTEAFF
few	TRBV28	TRBJ1-5	CASSKQGRVQPQHF
-	TRBV5-1	TRBJ1-1	CASSFAGGTEAFF
few	TRBV14	TRBJ1-6	CASSGRDRGAYNSPLHF
-	TRBV7-8	TRBJ1-3	CASSLIAAGRLGNTIYF
-	TRBV11-1	TRBJ2-7	CASSLAQRGPAAYEQYF
-	TRBV28	TRBJ2-7	CASSLPGQGREQYF
few	TRBV9	TRBJ2-3	CASSVGGPGDTQYF
-	TRBV10-3	TRBJ2-7	CAISVGGLTAEQYF
few	TRBV4-3	TRBJ1-1	CASSQEPAKNTEAFF
few	TRBV25-1	TRBJ1-6	CASREETGSGHSPLHF
-	TRBV6-1	TRBJ1-5	CASSHKSNQPQHF
-	TRBV5-1	TRBJ2-1	CASSWGAGTYNEQFF
few	TRBV5-6	TRBJ2-7	CASSPGQLSYEQYF
few	TRBV7-2	TRBJ2-1	CASSLPGLAGSVDEQFF
-	TRBV9	TRBJ2-1	CASSVAPVMEGSGGAYLSYNEQFF
many	TRBV28	TRBJ1-2	CASSFLNYGYTF
-	TRBV5-1	TRBJ1-1	CASKELQNTEAFF
few	TRBV19	TRBJ1-1	CASSYQGAYTEAFF
few	TRBV9	TRBJ1-1	CASSGPGMNTEAFF
-	TRBV30	TRBJ2-3	CAWSVGGEGADTQYF
-	TRBV28	TRBJ2-7	CASRPSYDSYEQYF
few	TRBV30	TRBJ1-2	CAWSGDYRVGGYTF
-	TRBV6-5	TRBJ2-7	CASSYFGSYEQYF
-	TRBV29-1	TRBJ2-1	CSGGTGVNEQFF
many	TRBV6-6	TRBJ2-1	CASSYSRGYIEQFF
few	TRBV11-2	TRBJ1-1	CASSLGGGPGPGFF
few	TRBV30	TRBJ2-1	CAWDRNSGRMGGEQFF
-	TRBV10-3	TRBJ2-7	CAISERELAGGRGYEQYF
few	TRBV28	TRBJ2-3	CANPGLAGARGTDTQYF
few	TRBV9	TRBJ1-1	CASSGPLDDTEAFF
-	TRBV2	TRBJ2-2	CASSEEGAGTGELFF
few	TRBV10-1	TRBJ2-5	CASSVGRGLETQYF
few	TRBV2	TRBJ2-2	CASSVRQGYTGELFF
few	TRBV19	TRBJ2-3	CASNTRLAGDTQYF
-	TRBV7-9	TRBJ1-2	CASSLSAGSNYGYTF
few	TRBV6-1	TRBJ2-1	CASSEALGRPSYNEQFF
-	TRBV5-1	TRBJ1-4	CASSWTGEVEKLFF
few	TRBV9	TRBJ2-2	CASRPGNTGELFF
once	TRBV13	TRBJ2-5	CASSFPGKETQYF
few	TRBV7-2	TRBJ2-7	CASSLRLAGTYEQYF
many	TRBV5-1	TRBJ2-1	CASSPGLAGGPGEQFF
-	TRBV18	TRBJ1-2	CASSPPGGDGYTF
-	TRBV27	TRBJ2-1	CASSLPADGRRFF
-	TRBV5-1	TRBJ2-7	CASSLVTGYEQYF
-	TRBV6-6	TRBJ1-5	CASSHRQGGQPQHF
few	TRBV6-1	TRBJ2-4	CASSEGGLAGVGAKNIQYF
-	TRBV6-5	TRBJ2-7	CASSYSRQGNEQYF
-	TRBV10-3	TRBJ2-7	CAISDGTGGNYEQYF